This entry is about one TCR beta chain. Its antigen remains undetermined. Qualities for individual bases were not recorded, and no much larger clone is one base off. The data originate from a study of T cell responses to AZD1222 COVID-19 vaccine (dated by TCRdb to the early 2020s). As for the study more broadly: A total of around 240 trial participants underwent TCR sequencing, of whom 200 to 220 received two doses of AZD1222 and around 25 received two doses of the MenACWY control vaccine. Trial participants were enrolled by age into 18-55, 56-69 and 70-plus year subgroups, with around 140, 26 and 57 TCR-sequenced participants respectively. What the authors observed across the whole study: Participants were mostly white British and included more females than males, and it was suggested by the authors that clonal diversity may have been underestimated. After two AZD1222 doses, spike-specific TCR breadth and depth were significantly higher than at day 0 and than in MenACWY recipients. Conclusions about previously exposed vaccinees are limited, since just a handful of AZD1222 recipients were seropositive for SARS-CoV-2 at baseline. The 56-69-year group was small, and its depth increase did not reach significance, likely because of low power. Reportedly, almost half of the unique spike-specific TCRs recognized epitopes lying outside the regions that are mutated in the B.1.351 and B.1.1.7 variants. No day 14 peak-response samples were available, so repertoires were characterized only after the peak T cell response. The whole spike protein was spanned by vaccine-associated CD4 TCRs, and dominant responses were seen in regions 160-218 and 743-854.

The CDR3 regions of human TCRbeta chains were subjected to immunosequencing. Per the original workflow: TCRs in the repertoires were matched against a reference library of SARS-CoV-2-specific TCRs that had been generated with the MIRA antigen-specificity platform. Breadth meant the fraction of unique TCRs that were SARS-CoV-2-associated, whereas depth meant the fraction of total T cells that were SARS-CoV-2-associated. Using the MIRA data, each spike-specific TCR was assigned both to the spike region to which the TCR was reactive and to a CD4 or CD8 class. Log10-transformed breadth and depth values were compared by one-way ANOVA with Sidak's multiple comparisons tests. This immuneACCESS table, as held by TCRdb, lists in-frame sequences with V and J called but not all clones. Of the missing ones, under half trace to an unresolved V gene in checked studies; the others have no known cause. V and J calls and clone size are given by that table; D and trimming were obtained from the DNA. This sample gives roughly 120,000 clones in total; 88% of them show up just once. The ten most abundant clones make up around 4% of the sample.

The CDR3 has 15 amino acids, counting the end cysteine and phenylalanine. Here the CDR3 DNA is all that survives: 45 bases in frame from base 1. V is reduced by 1 base and J by 3 bases, leaving a spacing of 12 bases between them. The germline V gene (reference sequence) specifies SEHNR as CDR1 and FQNEAQ as CDR2. Interpreted using the paper, the time point label stands for: about 28 days (+/-7) after the second vaccine dose. AZD1222 recipients with second doses at about 4 weeks or about 12 weeks were pooled, because spike-specific TCR depth and breadth did not differ between schedules. Vaccinee samples came from UK trials COV001 and COV002, including a single-blind randomized controlled phase 2/3 trial of AZD1222 (ChAdOx1 nCoV-19) in healthy adults. For TCRbeta chain sequencing, PBMC samples from trial participants were taken at day 0 and at day 28 after the second dose.

Sequences were derived from peripheral blood, sampled 28 days after the second AZD1222 dose. The chain links TRBV7-9 with TRBJ1-2; a tentative D call is TRBD1 (6 bases match). This clonotype was sampled from an adult who received the AZD1222 COVID-19 vaccine. The DNA reads as follows: TGTGCCAGCAGCTTAGTCGGACAGCAGGACTATGGCTACACCTTC. It encodes CASSLVGQQDYGYTF.